One sample yielded the 23 T cell receptor beta chains listed below, sequenced in a study of cytomegalovirus exposure and HLA in healthy donors (dated by TCRdb to about 2017). Library preparation used the immunoSEQ multiplex PCR assay. What TCRdb holds here is the immuneACCESS table cut down to in-frame rearrangements. Part of the clones is not present; checked against another copy, under half of the missing clones reflect an unresolved V gene, and the others are unexplained. The sample has some 120,000 clones on record, roughly 95% of them singletons. Around 1.7% of the sample is taken by the ten largest. The sequenced sample was PBMCs. These receptors were collected from a man younger than 35 in good health and CMV-seronegative.

V gene TRBV5-1 combines with J gene TRBJ2-1; TRBD2 matches 12 bases. Germline trimming cut 3 bases from V and 7 bases from J; bases unmatched to any gene: 8. This CDR3 is 16 amino acids long. Germline values: CDR1 SGHRS, CDR2 YFSETQ. CDR3 in amino acids: CASSWRALAGGNEQFF. The CDR3 coding sequence is TGCGCCAGCAGCTGGCGGGCCCTAGCGGGGGGGAATGAGCAGTTCTTC.

This clone was observed once. V gene TRBV6-5 combines with J gene TRBJ2-7; 11 nucleotides line up with TRBD1. The CDR3 totals 14 residues. Germline CDR1 reads MNHEY; CDR2 reads SVGAGI. The J segment lost 2 bases and the V segment lost 6 bases, leaving 3 bases of the junction unmatched. The CDR3 region is CASSPDRGPYEQYF. The CDR3 region has the DNA TGTGCCAGCAGCCCGGACAGGGGGCCCTACGAGCAGTACTTC.

This chain joins TRBV18 and TRBJ2-2; 8 positions agree with TRBD2. V lost 3 bases to trimming and J lost 4 bases; unmatched junction nucleotides: 7. CDR1 is KGHSH and CDR2 is LQKENI in the germline V gene. CDR3 size: 16 residues. In DNA form, the CDR3 reads TGTGCCAGCTCACCCGCCGGCGGGAGGACCACCGGGGAGCTGTTTTTT. Its protein product is CASSPAGGRTTGELFF.

The gene calls are TRBV19 and TRBJ1-2, with 7 bases fitting TRBD1. V lost 4 bases, J lost 7 bases, and 9 bases stayed unmatched. In germline, CDR1 is LNHDA, CDR2 SQIVND (reference sequence). The CDR3 loop spans 14 amino acids. CDR3 nucleotides: TGTGCCAGTAGTACCCAAACAGGGGTTGGTGGCTACACCTTC. Its translation: CASSTQTGVGGYTF.

This chain joins TRBV9 and TRBJ1-1, with TRBD1 identical over 8 bases. This CDR3 region has 13 residues. Germline V CDR1 and CDR2: SGDLS, YYNGEE. V was pared by 2 bases and J by 6 bases, with 3 bases of the junction left unmatched. In DNA form, the CDR3 reads TGTGCCAGCAGCGTGGGACAGGCATCTGAAGCTTTCTTT. Protein sequence: CASSVGQASEAFF.

This clone was counted a single time. The chain employs TRBV7-9 and TRBJ2-2, with 8 bases lining up with TRBD1. J gave up 6 bases and V 2 bases, and 8 bases lay outside the gene matches. Germline lookup yields CDR1 SEHNR and CDR2 FQNEAQ (reference sequence). This CDR3 spans 16 amino acids. The DNA for the CDR3 is TGTGCCAGCAGCTTATCGCAGGGGGCGATCGCCGGGGAGCTGTTTTTT. Translation gives CASSLSQGAIAGELFF.

The sample holds one count of this clone. The CDR3 region has the DNA TGTGCCAGCAGCCCGTTTGACAGCTACGAGCAGTACTTC. The encoded protein is CASSPFDSYEQYF. The genes are TRBV5-8 and TRBJ2-7, with D possibly TRBD1 on 5 matching bases. Germline V lookup: CDR1 SGHTS, CDR2 YDEGEE. This CDR3 is built from 13 residues. V was clipped by 4 bases and J by 3 bases, with 11 bases between them.

The chain is built from TRBV7-9 and TRBJ1-5, with 9 bases identical to TRBD1. The V and J ends lost 5 bases and 1 base, in that order; junction bases with no gene match: 3. Germline V CDR1 and CDR2: SEHNR, FQNEAQ (reference sequence). The CDR3 totals 15 residues. CDR3 sequence: CASSLGTGSNQPQHF. CDR3 in DNA: TGTGCCAGCAGCCTCGGGACAGGGAGCAATCAGCCCCAGCATTTT.

This chain connects TRBV28 to TRBJ1-5; no definite D call. Germline V lookup: CDR1 MDHEN, CDR2 SYDVKM. Trimming cost V 6 bases and J 0 bases, with 15 bases left between them. The CDR3 has 16 amino acids. Here the CDR3 reads CASSSDTPFSNQPQHF. The CDR3 nucleotides are TGTGCCAGCAGCTCCGACACGCCCTTTAGCAATCAGCCCCAGCATTTT.

The chain joins TRBV28 to TRBJ2-3; D perhaps matches TRBD2 (5 bases). CDR1 and CDR2 from the germline V gene are MDHEN and SYDVKM. V was shortened by 1 base and J by 6 bases, with 11 bases between the two germline ends. This CDR3 contains 14 residues. The CDR3 bases are TGTGCCAGCAGTTTATTGGGAGTCGGGGATACGCAGTATTTT. It encodes CASSLLGVGDTQYF.

This chain uses TRBV21-1 with TRBJ1-1; the listed D gene, TRBD1, was not tested against the DNA. TRBV21-1 is tagged as a pseudogene. CDR3 length: 14 amino acids. The CDR3 region is CASSNGQVATEAFF. The CDR3 region has the DNA TGTGCCAGCAGCAATGGACAGGTGGCCACTGAAGCTTTCTTT.

The chain couples TRBV15 to TRBJ2-7; tentative D call: TRBD1 (6 bases). Germline lookup yields CDR1 LNHNV and CDR2 YYDKDF (reference sequence). This CDR3 region has 16 residues. V was cut by 0 bases and J by 0 bases, with 12 bases left in between. The CDR3 DNA reads as TGTGCCACCAGCAGAGATCCGACAGGCAACTCCTACGAGCAGTACTTC. It is translated as CATSRDPTGNSYEQYF.

The chain recombines TRBV19 with TRBJ2-7; 12 bases map to TRBD2. V was pared by 10 bases and J by 5 bases, with 9 bases of the junction left unmatched. The germline CDR1 and CDR2 sequences are LNHDA and SQIVND (reference sequence). The CDR3 is made up of 14 amino acids. CDR3 sequence reads: CATQMASGRDEQYF. In DNA, the CDR3 is TGTGCCACACAAATGGCTAGCGGGAGGGACGAGCAGTACTTC.

The V gene is TRBV5-1, the J gene TRBJ2-1, with 7 bases lining up with TRBD2. The germline gives CDR1 SGHRS, CDR2 YFSETQ. V was pared by 0 bases and J by 0 bases, with 3 bases of the junction left unmatched. The length of the CDR3 is 16 residues. This CDR3 reads CASSLAGGSSYNEQFF. The CDR3 coding sequence is TGCGCCAGCAGCTTGGCCGGCGGGAGCTCCTACAATGAGCAGTTCTTC. The variable domain in full, with the rest retrieved from reference TRBV5-1 and TRBJ2-1, is KAGVTQTPRYLIKTRGQQVTLSCSPISGHRSVSWYQQTPGQGLQFLFEYFSETQRNKGNFPGRFSGRQFSNSRSEMNVSTLELGDSALYLCASSLAGGSSYNEQFFGPGTRLTVL.

This chain joins TRBV27 and TRBJ1-1; D is ambiguous. Looked up from germline, CDR1 is MNHEY and CDR2 is SMNVEV (reference sequence). The CDR3 totals 16 residues. The germline V and J ends were trimmed by 0 bases and 6 bases, with 17 bases remaining between them. CDR3 region: CASSLSGRGGIAEAFF. As DNA, the CDR3 is TGTGCCAGCAGTTTATCCGGACGGGGAGGGATCGCTGAAGCTTTCTTT.

The chain carries TRBV29-1 and TRBJ2-7; D is ambiguous. Germline CDR1 SQVTM, CDR2 ANQGSEA. V shed 3 bases and J shed 3 bases, with 9 bases lying between them. This CDR3 contains 12 residues. The CDR3 DNA reads as TGCAGCGTTGAGGCGCGGAACTACGAGCAGTACTTC. Protein: CSVEARNYEQYF.

CDR3 protein: CASSGSGIGVGELFF. CDR3 bases: TGTGCCAGCAGCGGAAGCGGGATCGGGGTCGGGGAGCTGTTTTTT. The chain combines TRBV9 with TRBJ2-2; 7 nucleotides match TRBD2. The V gene's germline CDR1 is SGDLS and CDR2 YYNGEE. Germline trimming cut 3 bases from V and 7 bases from J; bases unmatched to any gene: 9. The CDR3 runs to 15 residues. The full variable domain, its missing parts supplied by reference TRBV9 and TRBJ2-2, is DSGVTQTPKHLITATGQRVTLRCSPRSGDLSVYWYQQSLDQGLQFLIQYYNGEERAKGNILERFSAQQFPDLHSELNLSSLELGDSALYFCASSGSGIGVGELFFGEGSRLTVL.

The chain links TRBV30 to TRBJ2-5, with D possibly being TRBD2 (7 bases). With the DNA end fitting TRBJ2-7 better, the J assignment may be wrong. This CDR3 comprises 13 residues. CDR1 is GTSNPN, CDR2 SVGIG, per germline (reference sequence). The CDR3 region has the DNA TGTGCCTGGAGTGGGGGGGGCCTTGTCGAGCAGTACTTC. This gives the protein CAWSGGGLVEQYF.

The rearrangement joins TRBV4-3 to TRBJ2-5, with TRBD2 as a possible D gene (6 bases). The germline V gene encodes CDR1 LGHNA and CDR2 YSLEER. The ends were cut back, 5 bases at V and 0 bases at J, with 13 bases in the middle. This CDR3 has 15 residues. The CDR3 loop is CASSRTSSDQETQYF. The CDR3 DNA reads TGCGCCAGCAGCAGAACATCTAGCGACCAAGAGACCCAGTACTTC.

The chain recombines TRBV7-9 with TRBJ1-2, with a tentative D call TRBD1 (5 bases). Per the germline V gene, CDR1 is SEHNR and CDR2 is FQNEAQ (reference sequence). The CDR3 totals 12 residues. Trimming took off 4 bases at V and 7 bases at J, with 10 bases between the two ends. The CDR3 reads CASSSPQGGYTF. The CDR3 DNA reads TGTGCCAGCAGCTCCCCTCAGGGTGGCTACACCTTC.

The chain combines TRBV6-5 with TRBJ2-2; TRBD1 agrees at 7 bases. This CDR3 contains 15 residues. CDR1 MNHEY and CDR2 SVGAGI come from the germline V gene. The trim removed 4 bases at V and 0 bases at J, leaving 2 bases unmatched. CDR3 coding DNA: TGTGCCAGCAGTTTCGGGACAGCGAACACCGGGGAGCTGTTTTTT. It codes for CASSFGTANTGELFF.

The chain carries TRBV28 and TRBJ2-7; D remains unclear. There are 13 residues in the CDR3. V lost 7 bases, J lost 4 bases, and 14 bases lay in between. CDR1 and CDR2 from the germline V gene are MDHEN and SYDVKM. CDR3 DNA: TGTGCCAGCACTTCCGGTTTGATGTACGAGCAGTACTTC. Its translation is CASTSGLMYEQYF.

This rearrangement joins TRBV11-2 to TRBJ1-1; D might be TRBD1 (5 bases). This CDR3 is 16 amino acids long. Germline V gene sequence: CDR1 SGHAT, CDR2 FQNNGV. V was shortened by 1 base and J by 0 bases, with 12 bases between the two germline ends. DNA for the CDR3: TGTGCCAGCAGCTTAGGGACACAGATCATGAACACTGAAGCTTTCTTT. Protein: CASSLGTQIMNTEAFF.